This TCR beta chain was sequenced in a study of blood T cell repertoires in COVID-19. The overall study: Whether acute or convalescent, the COVID-19 samples came from the United States, Italy and Spain. T cells, B-cell-depleted T cells, or PBMCs supplied cDNA or gDNA.

This CDR3 has 14 residues. CDR1 MNHNY and CDR2 SVGAGI come from the germline V gene (reference sequence). V lost 6 bases, J lost 3 bases, and 5 bases stayed unmatched. Only in-frame clones appear in the TCRdb table, and some are missing; sequencing was by immunoSEQ multiplex PCR. The sample yields roughly 95,000 clones, about nine tenths seen once. The source of this sequence is a woman aged 50 to 60 in a cohort sampled during active COVID-19. The chain uses TRBV6-6 and TRBJ2-7, with 10 bases fitting TRBD2. Sequenced: peripheral blood. This CDR3 is CASRPPSGSYEQYF. In nucleotides, the CDR3 is TGTGCCAGCAGGCCACCTAGCGGGAGCTACGAGCAGTACTTC.